This T cell receptor beta chain was sequenced in a study of cytotoxic CD8 clonotypes in ibrutinib-treated CLL. The overall study: Among patients, around 25 responded partially and 2 completely; 14 then stayed remitted and around 12 progressed after median approximately 70 months.

This clone has just one count. Its cognate antigen is unknown. Study findings and constraints: Collection times varied between progressing and sustained-remission patients.

The data were produced by immunoSEQ multiplex PCR, yet TCRdb's version contains in-frame clones alone and is incomplete. The sample contains roughly 100,000 clones, about 72% of which appear only once. This material consisted of PBMCs, taken after 12 months of ibrutinib treatment. This clonotype originated in a human donor with chronic lymphocytic leukemia.

The CDR3 nucleotides are TGTGCCAGCAGCGTTGGAGTCGGGGTTCAAGATACGCAGTATTTT. Its translation: CASSVGVGVQDTQYF. The rearrangement links TRBV9 to TRBJ2-3, with D perhaps TRBD2 (5 bases). The germline V and J ends were trimmed by 2 bases and 5 bases, with 15 bases remaining between them. The CDR3 consists of 15 residues. CDR1 and CDR2 (germline): SGDLS, YYNGEE.